The clone carrying this T cell receptor beta chain was observed a few times. Its target is unknown. This sample stems from a study of cytomegalovirus exposure and HLA in healthy donors. Study-wide results and caveats: Solely CMV serostatus was available to characterize immune exposure. In a later analysis, HLA-C alleles had the fewest associated TCRs, DRB1 alleles the most. A later analysis appeared to link common viral pathogens to several of the most significant clusters.

CDR3 length equals 16 residues. The germline CDR1 and CDR2 sequences are SGHNT and YYREEE (reference sequence). V shed 2 bases, J shed 2 bases, and the junction held 7 bases outside the gene matches. The PCR contained 60 Vbeta and 13 Jbeta primers. Data came from immunoSEQ multiplex PCR; TCRdb stores just in-frame clones and leaves some out. The repertoire includes about 120,000 clones, roughly 80% of them detected once, and about 3.3% sits in the top ten. Source material: PBMCs. This receptor was obtained from a woman in her twenties or thirties in good health and CMV-seropositive. The rearrangement joins TRBV5-4 to TRBJ2-3; 8 bases agree with TRBD2. The CDR3 region is CASSFFSGGPTDTQYF. CDR3 nucleotides: TGTGCCAGCAGCTTCTTCAGCGGGGGACCCACAGATACGCAGTATTTT. The full variable domain, in which reference TRBV5-4 and TRBJ2-3 provide the parts outside the CDR3, is ETGVTQSPTHLIKTRGQQVTLRCSSQSGHNTVSWYQQALGQGPQFIFQYYREEENGRGNFPPRFSGLQFPNYSSELNVNALELDDSALYLCASSFFSGGPTDTQYFGPGTRLTVL.